The 30 T cell receptor beta chains below were found in one sample sequenced in a study of T cell responses to AZD1222 COVID-19 vaccine. Data came from immunoSEQ multiplex PCR; TCRdb stores just in-frame clones and leaves some out. The sample shows 120,000 or so clones, 65% to 90% of them seen only once. The source material was peripheral blood, sampled 28 days after the second AZD1222 dose. These receptors came from an adult who received the AZD1222 COVID-19 vaccine.

The CDR3 protein is CASSLQGRTEAFF. Written as DNA, the CDR3 is TGTGCCAGCAGTCTCCAGGGGAGGACTGAAGCTTTCTTT. The genes are TRBV27 and TRBJ1-1, with D possibly being TRBD1 (6 bases). This CDR3 contains 13 residues. Germline V gives CDR1 MNHEY, CDR2 SMNVEV (reference sequence). With 5 bases removed from V and 5 bases from J, the gap between germline ends came to 12 bases.

This sequence joins TRBV6-6 and TRBJ2-7; D not resolved. Germline CDR1 MNHNY, CDR2 SVGAGI (reference sequence). Deletions cut 5 bases from V and 5 bases from J, with 19 bases between. CDR3 length: 15 amino acids. The CDR3 DNA sequence: TGTGCCAGCAGTCCCCCGAGACGTCTGCCTGACGAGCAGTACTTC. It encodes CASSPPRRLPDEQYF.

The chain combines TRBV2 with TRBJ2-2; TRBD1 agrees at 8 bases. CDR1 and CDR2 from the germline V gene are SNHLY and FYNNEI. This CDR3 contains 15 residues. J gave up 6 bases and V 3 bases, and 6 bases lay outside the gene matches. CDR3 sequence (DNA): TGTGCCAGCAGTGAGAGGCCGGGACAGGCCGGGGAGCTGTTTTTT. This sequence encodes CASSERPGQAGELFF.

This clone has more than one count but fewer than ten. The chain couples TRBV10-3 to TRBJ2-7; 12 bases agree with TRBD2. V shed 3 bases, J shed 3 bases, and the junction held 9 bases outside the gene matches. Germline CDR1 and CDR2: ENHRY and SYGVKD. There are 17 residues in the CDR3. CDR3 coding DNA: TGTGCCATCAGTGACCCATCACCGGGACTAGCGGGCTACGAGCAGTACTTC. This codes for CAISDPSPGLAGYEQYF.

The CDR3 region is CASSFWGDEQYF. The CDR3, as DNA: TGTGCCAGCAGCTTCTGGGGGGACGAGCAGTACTTC. V gene TRBV11-1 combines with J gene TRBJ2-7; D may be TRBD2 (6 bases). Germline V gives CDR1 SGHAT, CDR2 FQDESV (reference sequence). CDR3 length: 12 residues. V shed 3 bases and J shed 5 bases, with 8 bases lying between them.

The count of this clone is one. The V and J genes are TRBV28 and TRBJ2-7, with 10 nucleotides matching TRBD2. V lost 5 bases, J lost 4 bases, and 8 bases stayed unmatched. The CDR3 loop spans 15 amino acids. Germline CDR1 is MDHEN and CDR2 is SYDVKM. CDR3 bases: TGTGCCAGCAGTCCCAGGAGGGGACTAGCGTACGAGCAGTACTTC. This sequence encodes CASSPRRGLAYEQYF. The complete variable domain, with remaining parts taken from reference TRBV28 and TRBJ2-7, reads DVKVTQSSRYLVKRTGEKVFLECVQDMDHENMFWYRQDPGLGLRLIYFSYDVKMKEKGDIPEGYSVSREKKERFSLILESASTNQTSMYLCASSPRRGLAYEQYFGPGTRLTVT.

The chain joins TRBV3-1 (or the pseudogene TRBV3-2) to TRBJ1-4; 7 bases are a match to TRBD1. The V segment lost 4 bases and the J segment 4 bases; nucleotides outside the gene matches: 6. The germline gives CDR1 LGHDT, CDR2 YNNKEL (reference sequence). The CDR3 extends over 15 amino acids. Here the CDR3 reads CASSPRGRVNEKLFF. DNA of the CDR3: TGTGCCAGCAGCCCTAGGGGGCGGGTTAATGAAAAACTGTTTTTT.

The gene calls are TRBV7-2 and TRBJ2-1; D tentatively fits TRBD1 or TRBD2 (5 bases each). The CDR3 totals 14 residues. Germline V gene lookup returns CDR1 SGHTA and CDR2 FQGNSA. Trimming removed 5 bases from V and 9 bases from J, with 17 bases in between. The CDR3 bases are TGTGCCAGCAGCCGGGACCCCGGAAGGAGTGAGCAGTTCTTC. Encoded protein: CASSRDPGRSEQFF.

J is TRBJ1-1 and V is TRBV4-1; unclear D gene. Germline CDR1 MGHRA, CDR2 YSYEKL. V was cut by 4 bases and J by 7 bases, with 19 bases left in between. This CDR3 has 15 amino acids. The CDR3 loop is CASSPSWPAALEAFF. The CDR3 DNA reads TGCGCCAGCAGCCCCTCGTGGCCGGCCGCTCTTGAAGCTTTCTTT.

This clone occurred once. The chain recombines TRBV27 with TRBJ1-4; D gene uncertain. CDR3 length: 13 residues. V was shortened by 1 base and J by 6 bases, with 6 bases between the two germline ends. Germline V CDR1 and CDR2: MNHEY, SMNVEV (reference sequence). CDR3: CASSLWADEKLFF. The CDR3 nucleotides are TGTGCCAGCAGTTTATGGGCGGATGAAAAACTGTTTTTT. The variable domain in full, with the rest retrieved from reference TRBV27 and TRBJ1-4, is EAQVTQNPRYLITVTGKKLTVTCSQNMNHEYMSWYRQDPGLGLRQIYYSMNVEVTDKGDVPEGYKVSRKEKRNFPLILESPSPNQTSLYFCASSLWADEKLFFGSGTQLSVL.

This clone turned up a few times. In DNA, the CDR3 is TGTGCCAGCTCACCAGGGAGCCCCAGGGTGGGTTCACCCCTCCACTTT. Translated: CASSPGSPRVGSPLHF. The chain is built from TRBV18 and TRBJ1-6, with D possibly being TRBD1 (5 bases). The CDR3 has 16 amino acids. V was clipped by 2 bases and J by 9 bases, with 17 bases between them. Per the germline V gene, CDR1 is KGHSH and CDR2 is LQKENI.

V and J are TRBV15 and TRBJ2-2, with D hard to call. CDR1 LNHNV and CDR2 YYDKDF come from the germline V gene (reference sequence). The CDR3 consists of 15 residues. V was clipped by 8 bases and J by 3 bases, with 16 bases between them. CDR3: CATRPQSWYTGELFF. CDR3 nucleotides: TGTGCCACCCGTCCCCAGAGTTGGTACACCGGGGAGCTGTTTTTT.

Only a few counts were recorded for this clone. The chain couples TRBV27 to TRBJ1-2, with D possibly TRBD1 on 6 matching bases. Trimming took 2 bases from V and 6 from J, leaving 16 bases between them. CDR1 is MNHEY, CDR2 SMNVEV, per germline (reference sequence). The CDR3 covers 15 residues. Written as DNA, the CDR3 is TGTGCCAGCAGTTTAAGGGGGAGGACCGTAAATGGCTACACCTTC. Translation gives CASSLRGRTVNGYTF.

This chain links TRBV6-5 with TRBJ2-7, with D possibly being TRBD1 (6 bases). The V gene's germline CDR1 is MNHEY and CDR2 SVGAGI. V was pared by 4 bases and J by 2 bases, with 18 bases between. The CDR3 totals 16 residues. The CDR3 coding sequence is TGTGCCAGCAGTTCCCTCGGCGGTGGACAGACCTACGAGCAGTACTTC. Its translation is CASSSLGGGQTYEQYF.

Comments on this clone: A read error is possible here, since a much larger clone lies one base away. V and J are TRBV27 and TRBJ2-7; TRBD1 aligns across 7 bases. The CDR3 spans 14 residues. CDR1 is MNHEY and CDR2 is SMNVEV in the germline V gene (reference sequence). After removal of 4 bases from V and 1 base from J, the junction contained 4 bases not matched to a gene. The CDR3 loop is CASSSWDRSYEQYF. For the CDR3, the DNA is TGTGCCAGCAGTTCATGGGACAGATCCTACGAGCAGTACTTC.

The chain has TRBV12-3 or TRBV12-4 and TRBJ1-2; no reliable D call. V was clipped by 1 base and J by 5 bases, with 8 bases between them. The CDR3 is made up of 13 amino acids. DNA of the CDR3: TGTGCCAGCAGTTTAGAGGAGAGGTATGGCTACACCTTC. Amino acid sequence: CASSLEERYGYTF.

The chain uses TRBV19 and TRBJ2-1; 7 positions agree with TRBD1. With V trimmed by 7 bases and J by 2 bases, 5 bases remained unmatched. This CDR3 comprises 14 residues. Germline V gene data show CDR1 as LNHDA and CDR2 as SQIVND (reference sequence). Here the CDR3 reads CASNRQGTYNEQFF. CDR3 DNA sequence: TGTGCCAGTAACAGACAGGGTACCTACAATGAGCAGTTCTTC.

The CDR3 protein is CSVVWRQEATNEKLFF. For the CDR3, the DNA is TGCAGCGTTGTCTGGCGACAGGAGGCAACTAATGAAAAACTGTTTTTT. The chain carries TRBV29-1 and TRBJ1-4; TRBD1 is a possible D gene (6 bases). V gave up 4 bases and J gave up 0 bases, with 15 bases separating them. Germline V CDR1 and CDR2: SQVTM, ANQGSEA. The CDR3 runs 16 residues.

This clone was seen a single time. The rearrangement joins TRBV9 to TRBJ2-5; TRBD1 agrees at 10 bases. There are 17 residues in the CDR3. CDR1 is SGDLS, CDR2 YYNGEE, per germline. V lost 3 bases and J lost 4; bases outside the gene matches: 12. CDR3 sequence (DNA): TGTGCCAGCAGCGCCCGGCAGACAGGGGGCTATCTAGAGACCCAGTACTTC. Translating it yields CASSARQTGGYLETQYF.

The gene calls are TRBV28 and TRBJ1-3; D might be TRBD1 (6 bases). The germline gives CDR1 MDHEN, CDR2 SYDVKM. Trimming took off 4 bases at V and 8 bases at J, with 12 bases between the two ends. The length of the CDR3 is 13 residues. The CDR3 reads CASSSGGAYTIYF. The CDR3 coding sequence is TGTGCCAGCAGTTCGGGGGGGGCCTACACCATATATTTT.

The rearrangement uses TRBV28 and TRBJ1-3, with 7 bases fitting TRBD1. The CDR3 runs to 14 residues. The trim removed 7 bases at V and 4 bases at J, leaving 7 bases unmatched. CDR1 and CDR2 from the germline V gene are MDHEN and SYDVKM. CDR3 DNA sequence: TGTGCCAGCACATTGACAGGGCCCGGAAACACCATATATTTT. Protein product: CASTLTGPGNTIYF.

The chain links TRBV18 to TRBJ1-1; TRBD1 might be the D (5 bases). The V gene's germline CDR1 is KGHSH and CDR2 LQKENI. V gave up 5 bases and J gave up 3 bases, with 13 bases separating them. The CDR3 sequence is 14 residues long. The CDR3 region has the DNA TGTGCCAGCTCAGCCGTGAGGGGTGACACTGAAGCTTTCTTT. It translates to CASSAVRGDTEAFF.

The chain employs TRBV20-1 and TRBJ1-6, with D hard to call. Germline CDR1 DFQATT, CDR2 SNEGSKA (reference sequence). V gave up 2 bases and J gave up 13 bases, with 9 bases separating them. The CDR3 is made up of 11 amino acids. The CDR3 loop is CSARTEAPLHF. In nucleotides, the CDR3 is TGCAGTGCTAGAACAGAAGCTCCCCTCCACTTT.

The gene calls are TRBV6-2 or TRBV6-3 and TRBJ1-2; no clear D gene. Germline V CDR1 and CDR2: MNHEY, SVGEGT. V was trimmed by 2 bases and J by 4 bases, leaving 17 bases between them. CDR3 length equals 16 residues. CDR3 loop: CASSYPAIQALYGYTF. The CDR3 DNA is TGTGCCAGCAGTTACCCCGCCATCCAGGCCCTCTATGGCTACACCTTC.

This clone was counted once. The gene calls are TRBV2 and TRBJ2-7; the D gene is possibly TRBD2 (5 bases). The germline V gene encodes CDR1 SNHLY and CDR2 FYNNEI. This CDR3 is built from 12 residues. Trimming removed 5 bases from V and 4 bases from J, with 9 bases in between. CDR3: CASSSGFYEQYF. The CDR3 DNA is TGTGCCAGCAGTTCGGGGTTTTACGAGCAGTACTTC.

This sequence joins TRBV4-1 and TRBJ1-2, with a tentative D call TRBD1 (6 bases). V lost 2 bases and J lost 11, with 27 bases in between. CDR1 and CDR2 (germline): MGHRA, YSYEKL. The CDR3 contains 17 residues. CDR3: CASSQLPKSETLRGYTF. The DNA for the CDR3 is TGCGCCAGCAGCCAACTCCCCAAGAGTGAAACATTAAGGGGGTACACCTTC.

This rearrangement joins TRBV9 to TRBJ1-5; the match to TRBD1 covers 7 bases. V lost 1 base to trimming and J lost 4 bases; unmatched junction nucleotides: 5. The CDR3 runs 15 residues. Per germline, CDR1 SGDLS and CDR2 YYNGEE. The DNA for the CDR3 is TGTGCCAGCAGCGTAACGGGACAGAGGAATCAGCCCCAGCATTTT. It specifies CASSVTGQRNQPQHF.

The J gene is TRBJ1-5, the V gene TRBV6-6, with D possibly matching TRBD1 (6 bases). Germline V gene data show CDR1 as MNHNY and CDR2 as SVGAGI (reference sequence). V lost 0 bases to trimming and J lost 3 bases, with 12 bases between them. This CDR3 has 16 residues. The CDR3 here is CASSYSVTGVNQPQHF. CDR3 DNA: TGTGCCAGCAGTTACTCTGTGACAGGCGTCAATCAGCCCCAGCATTTT.

This clone has just a few counts. The chain employs TRBV5-6 and TRBJ1-2; D is undetermined. Trimming took 1 base from V and 7 from J, leaving 11 bases between them. Germline values: CDR1 SGHDT, CDR2 YYEEEE. The CDR3 covers 13 residues. The CDR3 bases are TGTGCCAGCAGCTTGTACATTTCGGGTGGCTACACCTTC. Its protein is CASSLYISGGYTF.

The chain employs TRBV10-2 and TRBJ1-3, with D tentatively TRBD1 (5 bases). The CDR3 has 16 amino acids. The ends were cut back, 6 bases at V and 0 bases at J, with 15 bases in the middle. Germline values: CDR1 WSHSY, CDR2 SAAADI. As DNA, the CDR3 is TGCGCCAGCAGCACTGGGGCCTCGCTCTCTGGAAACACCATATATTTT. Its protein is CASSTGASLSGNTIYF.